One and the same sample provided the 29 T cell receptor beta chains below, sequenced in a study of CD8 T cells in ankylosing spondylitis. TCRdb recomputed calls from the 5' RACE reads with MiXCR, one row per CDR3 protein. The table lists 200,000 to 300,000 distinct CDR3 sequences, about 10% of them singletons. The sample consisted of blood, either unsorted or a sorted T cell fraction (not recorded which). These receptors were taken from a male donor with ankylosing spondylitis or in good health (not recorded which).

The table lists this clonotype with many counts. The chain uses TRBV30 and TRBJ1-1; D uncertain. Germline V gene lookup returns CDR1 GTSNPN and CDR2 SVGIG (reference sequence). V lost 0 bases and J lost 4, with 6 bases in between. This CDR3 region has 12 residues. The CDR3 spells CAWSVRFTEAFF. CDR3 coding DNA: TGTGCCTGGAGTGTTCGGTTCACTGAAGCTTTCTTT.

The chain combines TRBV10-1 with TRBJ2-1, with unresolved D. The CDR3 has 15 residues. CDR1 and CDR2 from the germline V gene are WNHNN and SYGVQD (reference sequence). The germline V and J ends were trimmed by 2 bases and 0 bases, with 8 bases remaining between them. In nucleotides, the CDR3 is TGCGCCAGCAGTGAGGGCAGGAGCTCCTACAATGAGCAGTTCTTC. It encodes CASSEGRSSYNEQFF.

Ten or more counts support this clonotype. The CDR3 nucleotides read TGTGCCAGCAGCCCTAAAGAGACCCAGTACTTC. Translating it yields CASSPKETQYF. The rearrangement links TRBV7-2 to TRBJ2-5, with no clear D. This CDR3 has 11 residues. The germline V and J ends were trimmed by 5 bases and 3 bases, with 4 bases remaining between them. CDR1 is SGHTA, CDR2 FQGNSA, per germline.

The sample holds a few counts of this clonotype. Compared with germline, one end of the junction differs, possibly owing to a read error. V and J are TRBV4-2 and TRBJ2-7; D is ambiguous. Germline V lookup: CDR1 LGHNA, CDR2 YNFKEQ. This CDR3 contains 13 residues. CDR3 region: CASSQDLAMAYQF. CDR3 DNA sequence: TGTGCCAGCAGCCAAGATCTTGCTATGGCCTACCAATTC.

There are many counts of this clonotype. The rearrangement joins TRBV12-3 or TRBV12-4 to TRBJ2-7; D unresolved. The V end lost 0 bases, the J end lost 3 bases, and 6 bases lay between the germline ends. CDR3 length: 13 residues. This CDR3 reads CASSLARDYEQYF. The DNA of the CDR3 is TGTGCCAGCAGTTTAGCCAGAGACTACGAGCAGTACTTC.

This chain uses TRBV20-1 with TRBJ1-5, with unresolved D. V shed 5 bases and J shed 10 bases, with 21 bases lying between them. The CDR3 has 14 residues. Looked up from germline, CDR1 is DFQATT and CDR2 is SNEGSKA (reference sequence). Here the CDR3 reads CSAGGSAPLGPQHF. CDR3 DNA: TGCAGTGCTGGAGGTTCGGCACCTCTTGGACCCCAGCATTTT.

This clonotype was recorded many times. CDR3 in DNA: TGTGCCAGCGGCCCGCGCGGGAGAGTCTACGAGCAGTACTTC. Its protein is CASGPRGRVYEQYF. This chain joins TRBV5-4 and TRBJ2-7; TRBD2 aligns across 7 bases. Germline V CDR1 and CDR2: SGHNT, YYREEE (reference sequence). CDR3 size: 14 residues. Trimming took 7 bases from V and 3 from J; bases not matched to a gene: 10.

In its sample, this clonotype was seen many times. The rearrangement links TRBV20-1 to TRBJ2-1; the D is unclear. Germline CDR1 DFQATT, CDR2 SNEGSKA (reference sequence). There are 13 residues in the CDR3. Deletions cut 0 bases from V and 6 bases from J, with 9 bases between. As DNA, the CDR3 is TGCAGTGCTAGAGATGGGTTGAGCAATGAGCAGTTCTTC. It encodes CSARDGLSNEQFF.

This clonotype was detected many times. The CDR3 DNA follows: TGCGCCAGCAGCTTTGGAGGAATGGATGGCTACACCTTC. It yields the protein CASSFGGMDGYTF. The rearrangement joins TRBV5-1 to TRBJ1-2; D gene uncertain. The CDR3 loop spans 13 amino acids. Trimming took off 2 bases at V and 6 bases at J, with 11 bases between the two ends. Germline-derived CDR1 and CDR2 are SGHRS and YFSETQ.

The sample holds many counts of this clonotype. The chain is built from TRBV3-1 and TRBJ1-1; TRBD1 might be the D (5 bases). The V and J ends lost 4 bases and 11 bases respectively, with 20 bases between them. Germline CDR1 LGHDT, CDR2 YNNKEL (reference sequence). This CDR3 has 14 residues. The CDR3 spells CASSPQGRRFTAFF. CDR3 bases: TGTGCCAGCAGCCCCCAGGGTAGGCGATTTACGGCTTTCTTT.

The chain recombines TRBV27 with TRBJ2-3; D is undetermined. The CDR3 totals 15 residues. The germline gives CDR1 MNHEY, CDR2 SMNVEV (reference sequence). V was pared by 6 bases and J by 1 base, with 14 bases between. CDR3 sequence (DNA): TGTGCCAGCAGCTGGGGTACGCACGGCACAGATACGCAGTATTTT. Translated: CASSWGTHGTDTQYF.

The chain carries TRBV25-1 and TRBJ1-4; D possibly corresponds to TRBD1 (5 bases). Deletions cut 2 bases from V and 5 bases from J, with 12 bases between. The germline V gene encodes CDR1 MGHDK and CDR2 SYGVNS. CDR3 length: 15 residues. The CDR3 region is CASSEVGATNEKLFF. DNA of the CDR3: TGTGCCAGCAGTGAAGTAGGGGCTACAAATGAAAAACTGTTTTTT.

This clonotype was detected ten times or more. CDR3 sequence (DNA): TGTGCCAGCAGCGTCCGGGCCGTAGGGCCAGATACGCAGTATTTT. It specifies CASSVRAVGPDTQYF. This chain links TRBV9 with TRBJ2-3, with D unclear. V was trimmed by 2 bases and J by 4 bases, leaving 14 bases between them. The CDR3 spans 15 residues. Germline CDR1 is SGDLS and CDR2 is YYNGEE.

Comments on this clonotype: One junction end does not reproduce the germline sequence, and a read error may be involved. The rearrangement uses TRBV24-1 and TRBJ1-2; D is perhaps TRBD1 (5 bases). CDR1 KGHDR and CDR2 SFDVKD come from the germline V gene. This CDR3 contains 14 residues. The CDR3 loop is CTTRDLRANYGYTF. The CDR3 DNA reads TGTACCACCAGGGATCTCCGGGCTAACTATGGCTACACCTTC.

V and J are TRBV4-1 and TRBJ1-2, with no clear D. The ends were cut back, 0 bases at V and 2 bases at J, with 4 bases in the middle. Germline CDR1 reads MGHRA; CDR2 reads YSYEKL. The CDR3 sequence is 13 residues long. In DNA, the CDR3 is TGCGCCAGCAGCCAAGAAGGGAACTATGGCTACACCTTC. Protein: CASSQEGNYGYTF.

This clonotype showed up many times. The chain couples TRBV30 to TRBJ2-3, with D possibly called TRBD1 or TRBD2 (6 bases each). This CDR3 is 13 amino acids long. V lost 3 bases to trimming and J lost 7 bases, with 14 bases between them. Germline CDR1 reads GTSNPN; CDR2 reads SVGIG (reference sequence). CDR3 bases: TGTGCCTGGAGCGGGGGCGGTCATTATACGCAGTATTTT. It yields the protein CAWSGGGHYTQYF. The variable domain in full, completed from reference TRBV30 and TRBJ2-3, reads SQTIHQWPATLVQPVGSPLSLECTVEGTSNPNLYWYRQAAGRGLQLLFYSVGIGQISSEVPQNLSASRPQDRQFILSSKKLLLSDSGFYLCAWSGGGHYTQYFGPGTRLTVL.

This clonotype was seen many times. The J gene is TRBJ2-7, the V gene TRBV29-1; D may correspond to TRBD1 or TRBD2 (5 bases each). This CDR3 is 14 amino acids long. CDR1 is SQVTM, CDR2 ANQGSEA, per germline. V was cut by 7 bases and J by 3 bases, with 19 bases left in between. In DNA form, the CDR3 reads TGCAGCGCCCAGGAGAGGGGTGGTATCTACGAGCAGTACTTC. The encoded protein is CSAQERGGIYEQYF.

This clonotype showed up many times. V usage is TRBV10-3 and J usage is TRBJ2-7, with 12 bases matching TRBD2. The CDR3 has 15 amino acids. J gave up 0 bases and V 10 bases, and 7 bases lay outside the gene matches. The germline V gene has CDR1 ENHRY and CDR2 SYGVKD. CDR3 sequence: CASRLAGESSYEQYF. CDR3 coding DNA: TGTGCCAGTCGACTAGCGGGGGAGAGCTCCTACGAGCAGTACTTC.

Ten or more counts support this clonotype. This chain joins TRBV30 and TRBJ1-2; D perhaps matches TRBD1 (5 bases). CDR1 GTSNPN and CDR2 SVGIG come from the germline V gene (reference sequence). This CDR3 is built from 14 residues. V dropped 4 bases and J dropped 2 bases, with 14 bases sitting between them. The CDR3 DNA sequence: TGTGCCTGGACCCTGTCTCAGGGAAACTATGGCTACACCTTC. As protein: CAWTLSQGNYGYTF.

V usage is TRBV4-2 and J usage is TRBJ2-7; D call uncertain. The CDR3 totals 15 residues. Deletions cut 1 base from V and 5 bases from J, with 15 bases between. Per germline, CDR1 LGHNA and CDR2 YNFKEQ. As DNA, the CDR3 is TGTGCCAGCAGCCAAGGGAACCAGCCGTACCACGAGCAGTACTTC. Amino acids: CASSQGNQPYHEQYF.

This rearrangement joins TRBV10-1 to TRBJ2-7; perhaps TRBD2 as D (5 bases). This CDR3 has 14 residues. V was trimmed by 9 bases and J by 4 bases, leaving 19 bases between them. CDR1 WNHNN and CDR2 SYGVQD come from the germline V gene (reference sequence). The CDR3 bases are TGCGCCAGTTCAGACGGGGTCCCTATGTACGAGCAGTACTTC. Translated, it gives CASSDGVPMYEQYF.

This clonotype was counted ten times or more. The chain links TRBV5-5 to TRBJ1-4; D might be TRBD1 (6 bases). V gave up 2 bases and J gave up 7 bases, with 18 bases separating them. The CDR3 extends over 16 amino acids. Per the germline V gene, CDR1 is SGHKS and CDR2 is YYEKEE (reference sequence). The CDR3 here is CASSFPGGVGGEKLFF. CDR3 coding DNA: TGTGCCAGCAGCTTCCCGGGGGGCGTGGGTGGTGAAAAACTGTTTTTT.

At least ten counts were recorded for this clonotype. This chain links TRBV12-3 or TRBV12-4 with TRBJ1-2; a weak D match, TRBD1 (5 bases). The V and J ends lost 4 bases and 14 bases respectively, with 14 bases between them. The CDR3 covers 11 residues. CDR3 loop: CASSSLGLLTF. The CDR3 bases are TGTGCCAGCAGTTCCCTGGGGCTTCTGACCTTC.

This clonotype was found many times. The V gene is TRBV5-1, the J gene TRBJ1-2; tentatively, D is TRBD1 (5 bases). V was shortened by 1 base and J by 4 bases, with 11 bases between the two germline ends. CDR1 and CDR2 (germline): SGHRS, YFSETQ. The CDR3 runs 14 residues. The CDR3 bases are TGCGCCAGCAGCTTGCCACAGGCAGGCTATGGCTACACCTTC. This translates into CASSLPQAGYGYTF.

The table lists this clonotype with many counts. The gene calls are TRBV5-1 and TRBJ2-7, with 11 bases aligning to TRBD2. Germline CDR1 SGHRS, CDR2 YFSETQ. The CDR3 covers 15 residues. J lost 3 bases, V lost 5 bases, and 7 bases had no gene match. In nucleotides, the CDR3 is TGCGCCAGCAGGGCGGGCACTAGCGGGAGCTACGAGCAGTACTTC. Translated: CASRAGTSGSYEQYF.

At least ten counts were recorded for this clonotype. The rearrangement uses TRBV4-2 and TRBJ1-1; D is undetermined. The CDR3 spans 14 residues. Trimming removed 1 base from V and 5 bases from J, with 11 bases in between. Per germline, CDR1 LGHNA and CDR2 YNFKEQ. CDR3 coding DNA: TGTGCCAGCAGCCAAGTCCCCGGAGGGACTGAAGCTTTCTTT. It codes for CASSQVPGGTEAFF.

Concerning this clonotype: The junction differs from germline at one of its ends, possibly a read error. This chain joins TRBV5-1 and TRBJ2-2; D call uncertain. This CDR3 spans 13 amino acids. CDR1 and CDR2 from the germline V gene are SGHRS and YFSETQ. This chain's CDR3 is CASRTGETEELLF. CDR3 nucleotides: TGCGCCAGCAGAACCGGAGAAACCGAGGAGCTGCTTTTT.

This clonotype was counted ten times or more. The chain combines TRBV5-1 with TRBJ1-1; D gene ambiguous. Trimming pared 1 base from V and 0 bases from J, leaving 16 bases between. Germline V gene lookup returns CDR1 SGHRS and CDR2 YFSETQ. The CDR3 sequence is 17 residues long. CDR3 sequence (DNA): TGCGCCAGCAGCTTGAGTACGGCTTCTGCCATGAACACTGAAGCTTTCTTT. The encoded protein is CASSLSTASAMNTEAFF.

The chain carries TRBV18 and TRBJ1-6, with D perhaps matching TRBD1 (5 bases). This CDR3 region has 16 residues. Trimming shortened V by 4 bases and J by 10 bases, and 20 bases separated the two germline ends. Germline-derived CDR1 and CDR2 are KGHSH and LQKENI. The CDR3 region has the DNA TGTGCCAGCTCACTCCCCCTGGGCAGGGTCGGATCACCCCTCCACTTT. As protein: CASSLPLGRVGSPLHF.